Shown below are 20 T cell receptor beta chains from a single sample sequenced in a study of blood T cell repertoires in COVID-19. This table comes from immunoSEQ multiplex PCR, and its TCRdb copy is limited to in-frame clones, with some not included. The sample consists of about 91,000 clones, approximately 90% of them appearing once. Material for sequencing was peripheral blood. The receptors originated from a woman older than 75 with active COVID-19.

The J gene is TRBJ1-2, the V gene TRBV5-5; TRBD1 matches 10 bases. V was clipped by 8 bases and J by 0 bases; unmatched bases: 13. CDR1 and CDR2 from the germline V gene are SGHKS and YYEKEE (reference sequence). The CDR3 is 17 residues long. CDR3 sequence (DNA): TGTGCCAGTAGACCCGGGACAGGGGCCTTAGCTAACTATGGCTACACCTTC. Translation: CASRPGTGALANYGYTF.

The V and J genes are TRBV15 and TRBJ2-1, with 7 positions matching TRBD1. CDR3 length: 16 residues. Trimming cost V 3 bases and J 0 bases; bases outside gene matches: 5. Per the germline V gene, CDR1 is LNHNV and CDR2 is YYDKDF (reference sequence). The CDR3 region has the DNA TGTGCCACCAGCAGCCAACAGGGGAGCTCCTACAATGAGCAGTTCTTC. Translation gives CATSSQQGSSYNEQFF. Together with reference TRBV15 and TRBJ2-1, the CDR3 gives the full variable domain: DAMVIQNPRYQVTQFGKPVTLSCSQTLNHNVMYWYQQKSSQAPKLLFHYYDKDFNNEADTPDNFQSRRPNTSFCFLDIRSPGLGDTAMYLCATSSQQGSSYNEQFFGPGTRLTVL.

The table lists this clone with a count of one. The chain is built from TRBV7-2 and TRBJ2-7; no firm D call. CDR3 length: 12 amino acids. V was cut by 3 bases and J by 6 bases, with 9 bases left in between. From germline, CDR1 is SGHTA and CDR2 FQGNSA. The CDR3 region is CASSFLAGEQYF. The CDR3 DNA is TGTGCCAGCAGCTTTTTAGCTGGCGAGCAGTACTTC.

The CDR3 nucleotides are TGCGCCAGCAGCTTGGAGGGAGACACAGATACGCAGTATTTT. Amino acids: CASSLEGDTDTQYF. The rearrangement uses TRBV5-1 and TRBJ2-3; TRBD2 is a possible D gene (5 bases). The CDR3 runs 14 residues. Trimming left V 0 bases short and J 2 bases short, with 7 bases between. Germline V gene lookup returns CDR1 SGHRS and CDR2 YFSETQ.

The chain is built from TRBV12-5 and TRBJ1-3; perhaps TRBD1 as D (5 bases). The V gene lost 8 bases and the J gene lost 0 bases, with 11 bases spanning the gap. The CDR3 loop spans 14 amino acids. The germline V gene has CDR1 LGHNT and CDR2 FRNRAP. This CDR3 is CASSSGGSGNTIYF. CDR3 coding DNA: TGTGCTAGTTCCAGCGGGGGCTCTGGAAACACCATATATTTT.

The chain carries TRBV28 and TRBJ1-1; 10 positions agree with TRBD1. The CDR3 spans 15 residues. The germline V gene has CDR1 MDHEN and CDR2 SYDVKM. The J segment lost 10 bases and the V segment lost 4 bases, leaving 12 bases of the junction unmatched. CDR3 region: CASSSLRQGALGAFF. Here the CDR3 DNA reads TGTGCCAGCAGTTCCCTAAGACAGGGGGCCTTGGGAGCTTTCTTT.

The table lists this clone with a few counts. J is TRBJ1-6 and V is TRBV6-6; 8 nucleotides match TRBD1. The CDR3 sequence is 14 residues long. Germline values: CDR1 MNHNY, CDR2 SVGAGI (reference sequence). The V segment lost 5 bases and the J segment 7 bases; nucleotides outside the gene matches: 4. CDR3 sequence reads: CASSARTGNSPLHF. DNA of the CDR3: TGTGCCAGCAGTGCCCGGACAGGGAATTCACCCCTCCACTTT.

The chain links TRBV7-9 to TRBJ1-1; no clear D. CDR1 is SEHNR, CDR2 FQNEAQ, per germline (reference sequence). V was pared by 5 bases and J by 7 bases, with 14 bases between. The CDR3 length is 13 residues. The CDR3 DNA reads as TGTGCCAGCAGCCTCCCCCCTTTGAGTGAAGCTTTCTTT. This codes for CASSLPPLSEAFF. Drawing the rest from reference TRBV7-9 and TRBJ1-1, the complete variable domain is DTGVSQNPRHKITKRGQNVTFRCDPISEHNRLYWYRQTLGQGPEFLTYFQNEAQLEKSRLLSDRFSAERPKGSFSTLEIQRTEQGDSAMYLCASSLPPLSEAFFGQGTRLTVV.

The chain combines TRBV6-5 with TRBJ2-2; D ambiguous. The V end lost 2 bases, the J end lost 7 bases, and 8 bases lay between the germline ends. CDR1 is MNHEY, CDR2 SVGAGI, per germline. The CDR3 covers 13 residues. CDR3 in DNA: TGTGCCAGCAGTTACGGTCGCGGCGGGGAGCTGTTTTTT. Translation gives CASSYGRGGELFF.

This chain joins TRBV9 and TRBJ2-7, with 9 bases identical to TRBD1. CDR1 is SGDLS and CDR2 is YYNGEE in the germline V gene. The CDR3 has 14 residues. J was trimmed by 4 bases and V by 4 bases; bases with no gene match: 6. The CDR3 DNA reads TGTGCCAGCAGCCGGACAGGGGTATTATACGAGCAGTACTTC. It yields the protein CASSRTGVLYEQYF.

The rearrangement uses TRBV7-8 and TRBJ2-1; D unresolved. The length of the CDR3 is 15 residues. Trimming stripped 2 bases from V and 10 bases from J, with 18 bases between. Germline CDR1 is SGHVS and CDR2 is FQNEAQ. In DNA, the CDR3 is TGTGCCAGCAGCTTAATCCGCCCGCGCCTCGTGGAGCAGTTCTTC. Protein product: CASSLIRPRLVEQFF.

This chain joins TRBV7-9 and TRBJ2-1, with 7 bases aligning to TRBD2. This CDR3 has 16 amino acids. The germline gives CDR1 SEHNR, CDR2 FQNEAQ (reference sequence). Trimming cost V 4 bases and J 4 bases; bases outside gene matches: 10. In nucleotides, the CDR3 is TGTGCCAGCAGCTCTATCCTAGCGGAAATTTACAATGAGCAGTTCTTC. This gives the protein CASSSILAEIYNEQFF.

The CDR3 loop is CASSGGSATSYEQYF. The CDR3, as DNA: TGTGCCAGCAGTGGCGGGTCTGCGACCTCCTACGAGCAGTACTTC. The chain links TRBV2 to TRBJ2-7; perhaps TRBD2 as D (5 bases). The CDR3 has 15 amino acids. Trimming shortened V by 4 bases and J by 0 bases, and 13 bases separated the two germline ends. Germline loops: CDR1 SNHLY, CDR2 FYNNEI.

This clone was counted only a few times. This chain connects TRBV25-1 to TRBJ2-1; D possibly corresponds to TRBD2 (5 bases). Germline lookup yields CDR1 MGHDK and CDR2 SYGVNS. The CDR3 totals 15 residues. Trimming took 3 bases from V and 0 from J, leaving 9 bases between them. CDR3 protein: CASSEGSGSYNEQFF. The CDR3 coding sequence is TGTGCCAGCAGTGAGGGAAGCGGCTCCTACAATGAGCAGTTCTTC.

The V and J genes are TRBV19 and TRBJ2-7, with 7 bases that match TRBD1. Germline V gives CDR1 LNHDA, CDR2 SQIVND (reference sequence). The CDR3 runs to 14 residues. V lost 7 bases, J lost 0 bases, and 6 bases stayed unmatched. The DNA of the CDR3 is TGTGCCAGTAAACGACAGGGAAGCTCCTACGAGCAGTACTTC. It translates to CASKRQGSSYEQYF.

The genes are TRBV24-1 and TRBJ2-3, with 11 bases matching TRBD1. V dropped 4 bases and J dropped 2; count of bases not matched to a gene: 7. The CDR3 runs to 17 residues. Germline values: CDR1 KGHDR, CDR2 SFDVKD. The CDR3 DNA is TGTGCCACCAGTGACCCCCGGACAGGGGGCCACACAGATACGCAGTATTTT. It codes for CATSDPRTGGHTDTQYF.

The rearrangement uses TRBV11-2 and TRBJ2-5; 7 bases agree with TRBD2. CDR1 SGHAT and CDR2 FQNNGV come from the germline V gene. This CDR3 comprises 15 residues. V dropped 4 bases and J dropped 2; count of bases not matched to a gene: 7. The CDR3 nucleotides are TGTGCCAGCAGCTACTCTAGCGGCCTTCAAGAGACCCAGTACTTC. It codes for CASSYSSGLQETQYF.

In DNA form, the CDR3 reads TGTGCCAGCAGCTTGCTTGGAGCCCAGTTTAGGGAGCAGTACTTC. Translation: CASSLLGAQFREQYF. The rearrangement uses TRBV5-6 and TRBJ2-7; D is unresolved. Germline lookup yields CDR1 SGHDT and CDR2 YYEEEE. Trimming removed 1 base from V and 7 bases from J, with 18 bases in between. This CDR3 is built from 15 residues.

The chain joins TRBV6-5 to TRBJ1-1; no clear D gene. The germline V gene encodes CDR1 MNHEY and CDR2 SVGAGI. V was clipped by 2 bases and J by 4 bases, with 8 bases between them. The CDR3 loop spans 13 amino acids. The CDR3 region is CASSYHASTEAFF. CDR3 nucleotides: TGTGCCAGCAGTTACCATGCGAGCACTGAAGCTTTCTTT.

The rearrangement uses TRBV27 and TRBJ2-6; 10 nucleotides match TRBD1. The germline V gene encodes CDR1 MNHEY and CDR2 SMNVEV (reference sequence). This CDR3 has 16 amino acids. The junction had 3 bases not matched to a gene; V was cut back by 4 bases and J by 3 bases. CDR3 sequence reads: CASSSTGGIGANVLTF. The CDR3 region has the DNA TGTGCCAGCAGTTCGACAGGGGGCATTGGGGCCAACGTCCTGACTTTC.